The 30 T cell receptor beta chains below were found in one sample sequenced in a study of blood T cell repertoires in COVID-19 (dated by TCRdb to about 2020). The library relied on the immunoSEQ multiplex PCR assay. What TCRdb holds here is the immuneACCESS table cut down to in-frame rearrangements. Part of the clones is not present; checked against another copy, under half of the missing clones reflect an unresolved V gene, and the others are unexplained. The sample records some 69,000 clones, roughly 79% of which are singletons. 16% of the sample belongs to the ten largest clones. Sequencing was performed on peripheral blood. Receptor source: a man aged 55 to 70 with acute or convalescent COVID-19.

This chain joins TRBV7-9 and TRBJ2-7; TRBD1 matches at 7 bases. Germline V gene sequence: CDR1 SEHNR, CDR2 FQNEAQ (reference sequence). V was pared by 2 bases and J by 4 bases, with 5 bases of the junction left unmatched. The CDR3 loop spans 14 amino acids. DNA of the CDR3: TGTGCCAGCAGCTTAATAGGGGGCGTTTACGAGCAGTACTTC. It translates to CASSLIGGVYEQYF.

The V gene is TRBV7-9, the J gene TRBJ2-2; 9 bases fit TRBD1. After removal of 4 bases from V and 3 bases from J, the junction contained 3 bases not matched to a gene. The CDR3 consists of 15 residues. Germline assignment: CDR1 SEHNR and CDR2 FQNEAQ (reference sequence). The CDR3 DNA follows: TGTGCCAGCAGCTCCAGGACAGGGGACACCGGGGAGCTGTTTTTT. Translating gives CASSSRTGDTGELFF.

The rearrangement joins TRBV4-1 to TRBJ2-5; D possibly corresponds to TRBD2 (7 bases). Looked up from germline, CDR1 is MGHRA and CDR2 is YSYEKL. The V and J ends lost 1 base and 5 bases respectively, with 17 bases between them. The CDR3 is 16 residues long. Here the CDR3 DNA reads TGCGCCAGCAGCCAAGGACAGGCGGGGAGGGGTGAGACCCAGTACTTC. Its translation is CASSQGQAGRGETQYF.

The chain recombines TRBV19 with TRBJ2-7; a weak D match, TRBD1 (5 bases). This CDR3 region has 13 residues. Germline V CDR1 and CDR2: LNHDA, SQIVND (reference sequence). The ends were cut back, 5 bases at V and 3 bases at J, with 11 bases in the middle. The CDR3 loop reads CASSAQGGYEQYF. DNA for the CDR3: TGTGCCAGTAGTGCCCAGGGCGGCTACGAGCAGTACTTC.

The rearrangement uses TRBV3-1 (or the pseudogene TRBV3-2) and TRBJ1-4, with a tentative D call TRBD1 (5 bases). V lost 4 bases and J lost 4, with 13 bases in between. Germline V CDR1 and CDR2: LGHDT, YNNKEL (reference sequence). CDR3 length equals 15 residues. The CDR3 sequence: CASSRTGKNNEKLFF. The CDR3 DNA reads as TGTGCCAGCAGCCGTACAGGAAAAAATAATGAAAAACTGTTTTTT.

The chain recombines TRBV14 with TRBJ1-6; D possibly corresponds to TRBD1 (5 bases). This CDR3 contains 15 residues. V gave up 2 bases and J gave up 11 bases, with 16 bases separating them. Germline assignment: CDR1 SGHDN and CDR2 FVKESK. CDR3 sequence: CASSQTQGRVAPLHF. DNA for the CDR3: TGTGCCAGCAGCCAAACTCAGGGCAGAGTTGCACCCCTCCACTTT. Using reference TRBV14 and TRBJ1-6 for the parts outside the CDR3, the full variable domain is EAGVTQFPSHSVIEKGQTVTLRCDPISGHDNLYWYRRVMGKEIKFLLHFVKESKQDESGMPNNRFLAERTGGTYSTLKVQPAELEDSGVYFCASSQTQGRVAPLHFGNGTRLTVT.

This sequence joins TRBV4-1 and TRBJ2-3; 7 nucleotides agree with TRBD2. The CDR3 is 15 amino acids. V was pared by 4 bases and J by 1 base, with 5 bases of the junction left unmatched. CDR1 and CDR2 from the germline V gene are MGHRA and YSYEKL. The CDR3 here is CASSRGLVGTDTQYF. The CDR3 nucleotides read TGCGCCAGCAGCCGAGGACTAGTAGGCACAGATACGCAGTATTTT.

J is TRBJ1-1 and V is TRBV19; 7 bases align to TRBD1. The trim removed 5 bases at V and 5 bases at J, leaving 11 bases unmatched. CDR1 and CDR2 (germline): LNHDA, SQIVND (reference sequence). The CDR3 loop spans 15 amino acids. In DNA, the CDR3 is TGTGCCAGTAGTGCCTGGGACAGTGGGAGGACTGAAGCTTTCTTT. Translation: CASSAWDSGRTEAFF.

The genes are TRBV4-3 and TRBJ2-2; D not resolved. V dropped 0 bases and J dropped 1 base, with 6 bases sitting between them. Germline V CDR1 and CDR2: LGHNA, YSLEER. This CDR3 spans 15 amino acids. CDR3 residues: CASSQEIMNTGELFF. In DNA form, the CDR3 reads TGCGCCAGCAGCCAAGAAATAATGAACACCGGGGAGCTGTTTTTT.

CDR3 residues: CASSFQGFSNQPQHF. CDR3 bases: TGTGCCAGCAGCTTTCAGGGCTTTAGCAATCAGCCCCAGCATTTT. The gene calls are TRBV5-8 and TRBJ1-5; perhaps TRBD1 as D (5 bases). V lost 2 bases and J 0 bases, leaving 9 bases between the germline ends. Germline assignment: CDR1 SGHTS and CDR2 YDEGEE. The CDR3 spans 15 residues.

The chain links TRBV4-3 to TRBJ2-7, with 9 bases identical to TRBD1. CDR1 and CDR2 (germline): LGHNA, YSLEER. The CDR3 covers 14 residues. J was trimmed by 2 bases and V by 4 bases; bases with no gene match: 3. CDR3 residues: CASSRGQGAYEQYF. The CDR3, as DNA: TGCGCCAGCAGCCGGGGACAGGGAGCCTACGAGCAGTACTTC.

The J gene is TRBJ2-1, the V gene TRBV7-2; 9 nucleotides match TRBD2. The CDR3 spans 14 residues. Germline trimming cut 5 bases from V and 14 bases from J; bases unmatched to any gene: 13. Germline V gives CDR1 SGHTA, CDR2 FQGNSA. The DNA of the CDR3 is TGTGCCAGCAGCCTCTCTCTGCGGGGGGGCCTTGAGTTCTTC. It translates to CASSLSLRGGLEFF.

This chain joins TRBV5-1 and TRBJ1-2, with 11 positions matching TRBD1. Germline V gives CDR1 SGHRS, CDR2 YFSETQ. V trimming: 3 bases; J trimming: 5 bases; junction bases outside the gene matches: 6. CDR3 length: 15 amino acids. The CDR3 DNA reads TGCGCCAGCAGCTACGGACAGGGGGCCGTTTATGGCTACACCTTC. Translating it yields CASSYGQGAVYGYTF.

V usage is TRBV29-1 and J usage is TRBJ2-2, with 7 bases identical to TRBD1. There are 12 residues in the CDR3. Germline CDR1 is SQVTM and CDR2 is ANQGSEA. The CDR3 sequence is CKGRGNTGELFF. DNA of the CDR3: TGCAAAGGCAGGGGGAATACCGGGGAGCTGTTTTTT.

CDR3 DNA sequence: TGCGCCAGCAGCCTATCCTCCGGGACAGGGGGTTCACCCCTCCACTTT. Protein: CASSLSSGTGGSPLHF. This chain links TRBV4-1 with TRBJ1-6, with 11 bases lining up with TRBD1. This CDR3 has 16 residues. CDR1 is MGHRA and CDR2 is YSYEKL in the germline V gene. V was clipped by 4 bases and J by 9 bases; unmatched bases: 8.

A few counts support this clone. V and J are TRBV4-1 and TRBJ1-5; 8 positions agree with TRBD1. CDR1 is MGHRA, CDR2 YSYEKL, per germline. With 0 bases clipped from V and 5 bases from J, the junction kept 12 bases outside the gene matches. The CDR3 loop spans 18 amino acids. The CDR3 region has the DNA TGCGCCAGCAGCCAAGATGATATCGGGACAGGCCGAGATCAGCCCCAGCATTTT. Translated: CASSQDDIGTGRDQPQHF.

The genes are TRBV7-6 and TRBJ2-5; 7 bases align to TRBD2. Germline CDR1 is SGHVS and CDR2 is FNYEAQ. Trimming at V came to 4 bases and at J to 5 bases, leaving 10 bases not matched to a gene. The CDR3 has 15 amino acids. CDR3 loop: CASSSLAVREETQYF. CDR3 DNA: TGTGCCAGCAGCTCGCTAGCGGTGAGAGAGGAGACCCAGTACTTC.

This clone has only one observation. J is TRBJ1-5 and V is TRBV6-6, with 8 bases fitting TRBD1. After removal of 5 bases from V and 0 bases from J, the junction contained 15 bases not matched to a gene. Germline CDR1 is MNHNY and CDR2 is SVGAGI (reference sequence). CDR3 length: 19 amino acids. The CDR3: CASSPLGQGWGDSNQPQHF. The CDR3 DNA reads as TGTGCCAGCAGTCCCCTTGGACAGGGATGGGGCGATAGCAATCAGCCCCAGCATTTT.

The chain is built from TRBV2 and TRBJ2-2; D is unresolved. In germline, CDR1 is SNHLY, CDR2 FYNNEI. The CDR3 runs 15 residues. V lost 3 bases and J 1 base, leaving 9 bases between the germline ends. This chain's CDR3 is CASSDYALNTGELFF. As DNA, the CDR3 is TGTGCCAGCAGTGACTACGCGTTGAACACCGGGGAGCTGTTTTTT.

The chain has TRBV9 and TRBJ1-6; D remains ambiguous. This CDR3 spans 14 amino acids. Looked up from germline, CDR1 is SGDLS and CDR2 is YYNGEE. V gave up 3 bases and J gave up 3 bases, with 7 bases separating them. The CDR3 loop is CASSAGLYNSPLHF. The CDR3 DNA reads as TGTGCCAGCAGCGCAGGCCTCTATAATTCACCCCTCCACTTT. Drawing the rest from reference TRBV9 and TRBJ1-6, the complete variable domain is DSGVTQTPKHLITATGQRVTLRCSPRSGDLSVYWYQQSLDQGLQFLIQYYNGEERAKGNILERFSAQQFPDLHSELNLSSLELGDSALYFCASSAGLYNSPLHFGNGTRLTVT.

CDR3 DNA: TGTGCCAGCATCCTTGATGGAGGCAACTATGGCTACACCTTC. Encoded protein: CASILDGGNYGYTF. This chain uses TRBV6-6 with TRBJ1-2; no clear D. Germline CDR1 is MNHNY and CDR2 is SVGAGI (reference sequence). CDR3 size: 14 residues. Trimming took 7 bases from V and 2 from J, leaving 14 bases between them.

The CDR3 DNA follows: TGTGCCAGCAGCCAAGATTCGGGGAACTCCTACAATGAGCAGTTCTTC. Protein sequence: CASSQDSGNSYNEQFF. The rearrangement links TRBV4-2 to TRBJ2-1; TRBD2 is a possible D gene (5 bases). Germline V gene lookup returns CDR1 LGHNA and CDR2 YNFKEQ. The CDR3 loop spans 16 amino acids. V lost 0 bases and J 0 bases, leaving 9 bases between the germline ends.

The genes are TRBV19 and TRBJ2-7, with 8 bases matching TRBD1. The germline V gene encodes CDR1 LNHDA and CDR2 SQIVND (reference sequence). The trim removed 2 bases at V and 6 bases at J, leaving 0 bases unmatched. The CDR3 is 12 amino acids. CDR3 region: CASSITGGEQYF. The CDR3 DNA reads TGTGCCAGTAGTATAACAGGGGGCGAGCAGTACTTC.

The chain employs TRBV3-1 (or the pseudogene TRBV3-2) and TRBJ1-3; 9 bases line up with TRBD1. Looked up from germline, CDR1 is LGHDT and CDR2 is YNNKEL (reference sequence). Trimming removed 5 bases from V and 3 bases from J; junction bases left unmatched: 5. This CDR3 is built from 15 residues. CDR3 residues: CASSAGQGYGNTIYF. The CDR3 DNA sequence: TGTGCCAGCAGCGCGGGACAGGGATATGGAAACACCATATATTTT.

The genes are TRBV19 and TRBJ1-4; 9 bases are a match to TRBD1. Germline loops: CDR1 LNHDA, CDR2 SQIVND (reference sequence). The CDR3 extends over 15 amino acids. J lost 6 bases, V lost 5 bases, and 7 bases had no gene match. CDR3 sequence reads: CASSFSGQGYEKLFF. DNA for the CDR3: TGTGCCAGTAGTTTCTCGGGACAGGGTTATGAAAAACTGTTTTTT.

The chain is built from TRBV6-5 and TRBJ1-5, with D perhaps matching TRBD1 (6 bases). The CDR3 has 13 amino acids. Germline CDR1 is MNHEY and CDR2 is SVGAGI. The V gene lost 10 bases and the J gene lost 3 bases, with 13 bases spanning the gap. The CDR3 reads CATTGQFNQPQHF. The CDR3, as DNA: TGTGCCACTACTGGACAGTTCAATCAGCCCCAGCATTTT.

The V call is TRBV19, the J call TRBJ2-7, with TRBD1 matching 8 bases. This CDR3 is 14 amino acids long. CDR1 LNHDA and CDR2 SQIVND come from the germline V gene (reference sequence). With V trimmed by 7 bases and J by 1 base, 6 bases remained unmatched. The CDR3 region is CASTPRDRSYEQYF. Here the CDR3 DNA reads TGTGCCAGTACACCCCGGGACAGGTCCTACGAGCAGTACTTC.

This chain links TRBV19 with TRBJ2-7; D is uncertain. Trimming stripped 3 bases from V and 5 bases from J, with 14 bases between. CDR1 is LNHDA and CDR2 is SQIVND in the germline V gene (reference sequence). The CDR3 consists of 14 residues. The CDR3 is CASSIGGGSHEQYF. CDR3 coding DNA: TGTGCCAGTAGTATCGGTGGCGGTAGCCACGAGCAGTACTTC.

J is TRBJ2-5 and V is TRBV5-1; TRBD1 is a possible D gene (6 bases). CDR3 length equals 15 residues. With 7 bases removed from V and 1 base from J, the gap between germline ends came to 17 bases. In germline, CDR1 is SGHRS, CDR2 YFSETQ. CDR3 residues: CASWKSSGVQETQYF. The CDR3 nucleotides are TGCGCCAGCTGGAAATCTTCAGGGGTCCAAGAGACCCAGTACTTC.

The chain links TRBV15 to TRBJ2-3, with D perhaps TRBD2 (6 bases). Per germline, CDR1 LNHNV and CDR2 YYDKDF (reference sequence). V was cut by 2 bases and J by 1 base, with 13 bases left in between. The CDR3 has 16 residues. CDR3 sequence reads: CATSRSGVVGTDTQYF. In DNA form, the CDR3 reads TGTGCCACCAGCAGATCGGGGGTGGTGGGCACAGATACGCAGTATTTT. The full variable domain, in which reference TRBV15 and TRBJ2-3 provide the parts outside the CDR3, is DAMVIQNPRYQVTQFGKPVTLSCSQTLNHNVMYWYQQKSSQAPKLLFHYYDKDFNNEADTPDNFQSRRPNTSFCFLDIRSPGLGDTAMYLCATSRSGVVGTDTQYFGPGTRLTVL.